This TCR beta chain was profiled in a study of beta chain features in type 1 diabetes. The table lists this clone with a few counts. The sample holds other DNA sequences that translate to the same CDR3. Of the isolated RNA, all was reverse transcribed, and so the sequenced material was expressed TCRB transcripts. Produced via immunoSEQ multiplex PCR; TCRdb's table is partial and in-frame only. In the table there are some 900,000 clones, 15% to 20% of which are singletons. CDR3 length: 12 residues. The germline V gene has CDR1 SGHTA and CDR2 FQGTGA. The ends lost 5 bases at V and 7 bases at J; junction bases unmatched: 3. Using CD45RO/CCR7/CD25/CD127/CD95/CD27, CD4+ naive, central memory, regulatory and stem cell-like memory cells were sorted.

The specimen was naive CD4+ T cells from blood. The genes are TRBV7-3 and TRBJ2-5, with 8 positions matching TRBD1. This sequence originates from a woman under 30 in good health. CDR3 DNA sequence: TGTGCCAGCAGCCTACAGGGGGGGACCCAGTACTTC. Protein: CASSLQGGTQYF.